The rows below give T cell receptor beta chains drawn from one sample of a study of response to subunit inactivated influenza vaccine. Using its own MiXCR run on the RT-PCR reads, TCRdb lists one record per CDR3 protein. The sample lists hundreds of thousands of distinct CDR3 sequences, roughly 14% occurring once. The sample was PBMCs from blood, taken approximately 15 days before vaccination. These TCRs come from a man between 45 and 60 years old who received an inactivated influenza vaccine. Each CDR3 is given with its conserved first and last residue. The order of the fields is J gene, V gene, CDR3 length, CDR3 protein.

j_call: TRBJ2-2; v_call: TRBV5-1; cdr3_length: 15; cdr3_aa: CASSPDRGAVGELFF
j_call: TRBJ2-6; v_call: TRBV18; cdr3_length: 16; cdr3_aa: CASSPREFSGANVLTF
j_call: TRBJ2-1; v_call: TRBV20-1; cdr3_length: 12; cdr3_aa: CSAREPGLEQFF
j_call: TRBJ2-7; v_call: TRBV20-1; cdr3_length: 15; cdr3_aa: CSARAPSGSIYEQYF
j_call: TRBJ2-1; v_call: TRBV12-3/TRBV12-4; cdr3_length: 12; cdr3_aa: CASSLTTHEQFF
j_call: TRBJ2-1; v_call: TRBV10-3; cdr3_length: 14; cdr3_aa: CAIYPGPSYNEQFF
j_call: TRBJ1-5; v_call: TRBV12-3/TRBV12-4; cdr3_length: 14; cdr3_aa: CASISRDFHQPQHF
j_call: TRBJ1-2; v_call: TRBV4-2; cdr3_length: 13; cdr3_aa: CASSQLDRDGYTF
j_call: TRBJ1-1; v_call: TRBV4-3; cdr3_length: 16; cdr3_aa: CASSQDWGGANTEAFF
j_call: TRBJ2-4; v_call: TRBV7-9; cdr3_length: 12; cdr3_aa: CASSLRLNIQYF
j_call: TRBJ2-7; v_call: TRBV4-3; cdr3_length: 15; cdr3_aa: CASSQGSSVHYEQYF
j_call: TRBJ2-1; v_call: TRBV12-3/TRBV12-4; cdr3_length: 12; cdr3_aa: CASNPGYNEQFF
j_call: TRBJ2-1; v_call: TRBV24-1; cdr3_length: 17; cdr3_aa: CATSDPGTSGSYNEQFF
j_call: TRBJ2-3; v_call: TRBV2; cdr3_length: 14; cdr3_aa: CASSEGQNTDTQYF
j_call: TRBJ2-3; v_call: TRBV10-3; cdr3_length: 17; cdr3_aa: CAISEGRGRLNTDTQYF
j_call: TRBJ1-5; v_call: TRBV7-2; cdr3_length: 12; cdr3_aa: CASSEYNQPQHF
j_call: TRBJ2-7; v_call: TRBV10-3; cdr3_length: 15; cdr3_aa: CAISEGGTGSYEQYF
j_call: TRBJ2-7; v_call: TRBV27; cdr3_length: 16; cdr3_aa: CASSPGTSGSPYEQYF
j_call: TRBJ1-5; v_call: TRBV20-1; cdr3_length: 16; cdr3_aa: CSASSAGGPFNQPQHF
j_call: TRBJ1-2; v_call: TRBV6-2/TRBV6-3; cdr3_length: 15; cdr3_aa: CASSWATRGERGYTF
j_call: TRBJ2-1; v_call: TRBV12-3/TRBV12-4; cdr3_length: 16; cdr3_aa: CASRPMGARVYNEQFF
j_call: TRBJ1-1; v_call: TRBV7-9; cdr3_length: 17; cdr3_aa: CASSLSYRSGGNTEAFF
j_call: TRBJ1-2; v_call: TRBV12-3/TRBV12-4; cdr3_length: 14; cdr3_aa: CASSGINSNYGYTF
j_call: TRBJ2-1; v_call: TRBV12-3/TRBV12-4; cdr3_length: 16; cdr3_aa: CASSPGLPPDYNEQFF
j_call: TRBJ2-3; v_call: TRBV7-2; cdr3_length: 15; cdr3_aa: CASSLEQAPTDTQYF
j_call: TRBJ2-5; v_call: TRBV20-1; cdr3_length: 14; cdr3_aa: CSASIRTDQETQYF